This TCR beta chain was identified during a study of cytomegalovirus exposure and HLA in healthy donors. Findings and caveats of the study: A later examination showed that TCR association rates differed by HLA locus, with DRB1 most and HLA-C fewest. Within a later analysis, the majority of CMV-associated TCR beta chains appeared HLA-restricted. TCR beta chains associated with HLA were, in a later analysis, more clonally expanded than equally common others. It emerged from a later analysis that several of the most significant clusters appeared to be linked to common viral pathogens.

Germline lookup yields CDR1 LNHDA and CDR2 SQIVND (reference sequence). The CDR3 runs to 13 residues. The V end lost 6 bases, the J end lost 2 bases, and 10 bases lay between the germline ends. The primer mix had 60 Vbeta and 13 Jbeta primers. Using immunoSEQ multiplex PCR, the repertoire was profiled, and TCRdb retains in-frame clones only, with some absent. Here the sample spans over 100,000 clones, approximately 80% being singletons. With respect to this clone: Its specificity is unknown.

Specimen: PBMCs. The receptor comes from a male donor in good health and CMV-seropositive. The V call is TRBV19, the J call TRBJ1-2; the D gene is possibly TRBD1 (6 bases). The CDR3 protein is CASSQDRNYGYTF. CDR3 in DNA: TGTGCCAGTAGCCAAGACAGGAACTATGGCTACACCTTC.